The clone carrying this TCR beta chain was counted only a few times. What it recognizes is unknown. The investigators reverse transcribed all of the isolated RNA, so they sequenced expressed TCRB transcripts. Produced via immunoSEQ multiplex PCR; TCRdb's table is partial and in-frame only. The table includes 600,000 to 700,000 clones, over 10% detected once. This sample stems from a study of beta chain features in type 1 diabetes. CDR3 length: 16 amino acids. Trimming stripped 0 bases from V and 5 bases from J, with 15 bases between. Germline V gene data show CDR1 as SGHNT and CDR2 as YYREEE (reference sequence). Regarding the study as a whole: It was among patients, rather than healthy donors, that naive, central memory and Treg TCRB repertoires appeared more similar. These data did not resolve whether HLA type affects TCRB rearrangement. Over-representation of high TCR-expressing cells was a possible consequence of cDNA sequencing. Type 1 diabetes patients showed a moderate but significant shortening of TCRB CDR3s in all four CD4+ subsets.

In all sorted populations, purity surpassed 95%. The chain couples TRBV5-4 to TRBJ2-1; D gene ambiguous. Sequencing input: naive CD4+ T cells from blood. This clonotype was obtained from a man in his late teens or twenties with type 1 diabetes. The CDR3 DNA follows: TGTGCCAGCAGCTTGGGCTTGCTGGCACTGAACAATGAGCAGTTCTTC. Translated, it gives CASSLGLLALNNEQFF.